This T cell receptor (beta chain) was recovered during a study of T cells after yellow fever vaccination. The study's findings and limits: The bulk population could contribute abundant contaminating clonotypes to FACS-sorted repertoires.

The V segment lost 5 bases and the J segment 4 bases; nucleotides outside the gene matches: 8. This CDR3 is 15 amino acids long. There are many counts of this clonotype. The antigen remains unidentified. TCR cDNA, made by 5'RACE template switching, carried an added universal primer site and UMIs. TCRdb used MiXCR to reprocess the 5' RACE reads, holding one entry per CDR3 protein. The sample includes approximately 180,000 distinct CDR3 sequences, about 6% of them seen just once. The chain joins TRBV12-3 or TRBV12-4 to TRBJ1-2, with 9 bases aligning to TRBD1. The source of this sequence is a man between 18 and 29 years old who received the YFV17D yellow fever vaccine. The specimen comprised CD4+ T cells sorted from PBMCs, sampled on the day of the first yellow fever vaccination. CDR3 sequence reads: CASSEAGQGSYGYTF. The CDR3 DNA is TGTGCCAGCAGTGAAGCCGGACAGGGGAGCTATGGCTACACCTTC.